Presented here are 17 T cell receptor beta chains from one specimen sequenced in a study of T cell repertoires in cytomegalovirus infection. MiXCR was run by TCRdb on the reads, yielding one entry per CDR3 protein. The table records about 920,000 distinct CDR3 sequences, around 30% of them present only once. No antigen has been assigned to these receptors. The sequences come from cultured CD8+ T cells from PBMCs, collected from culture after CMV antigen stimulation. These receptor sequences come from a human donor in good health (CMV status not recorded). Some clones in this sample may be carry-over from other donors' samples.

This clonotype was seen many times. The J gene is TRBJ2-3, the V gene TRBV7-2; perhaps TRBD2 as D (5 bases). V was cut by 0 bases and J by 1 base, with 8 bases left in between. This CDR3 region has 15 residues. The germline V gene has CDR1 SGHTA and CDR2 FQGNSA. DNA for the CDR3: TGTGCCAGCAGCTTAGCGCTGGGAGGCACAGATACGCAGTATTTT. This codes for CASSLALGGTDTQYF.

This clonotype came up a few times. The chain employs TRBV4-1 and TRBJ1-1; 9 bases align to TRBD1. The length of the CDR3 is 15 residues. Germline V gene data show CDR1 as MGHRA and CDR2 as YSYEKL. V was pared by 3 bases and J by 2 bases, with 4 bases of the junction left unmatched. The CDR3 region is CASSQETGGNTEAFF. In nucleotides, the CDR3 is TGCGCCAGCAGCCAGGAAACAGGGGGCAACACTGAAGCTTTCTTT.

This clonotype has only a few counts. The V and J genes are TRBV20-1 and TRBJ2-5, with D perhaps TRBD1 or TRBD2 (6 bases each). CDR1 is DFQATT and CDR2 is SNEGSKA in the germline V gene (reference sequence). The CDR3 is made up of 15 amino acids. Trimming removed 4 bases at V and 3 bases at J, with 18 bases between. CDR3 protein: CSAMSWGAGKETQYF. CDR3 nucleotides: TGCAGTGCTATGAGTTGGGGGGCTGGGAAAGAGACCCAGTACTTC.

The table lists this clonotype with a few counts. In DNA form, the CDR3 reads TGTGCCAGTAAGTCGGCAGGAACGGCCAACACCGGGGAGCTGTTTTTT. It is translated as CASKSAGTANTGELFF. The chain is built from TRBV19 and TRBJ2-2; D unclear. Germline CDR1 reads LNHDA; CDR2 reads SQIVND (reference sequence). The CDR3 is 16 amino acids. V was pared by 7 bases and J by 2 bases, with 17 bases between.

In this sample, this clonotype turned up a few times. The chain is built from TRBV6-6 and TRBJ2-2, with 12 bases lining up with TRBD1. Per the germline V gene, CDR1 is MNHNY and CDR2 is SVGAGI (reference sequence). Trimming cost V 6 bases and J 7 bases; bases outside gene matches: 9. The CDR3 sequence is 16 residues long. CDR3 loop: CASRGEGQGAVGELFF. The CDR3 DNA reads TGTGCCAGCAGGGGAGAGGGACAGGGGGCCGTCGGGGAGCTGTTTTTT.

CDR3 amino acids: CATTPPNTGELFF. The CDR3 DNA reads TGTGCTACCACACCCCCCAACACCGGGGAGCTGTTTTTT. This rearrangement joins TRBV7-6 to TRBJ2-2, with no clear D. This CDR3 spans 13 amino acids. CDR1 is SGHVS, CDR2 FNYEAQ, per germline. Full variable domain (rest looked up from reference TRBV7-6 and TRBJ2-2): GAGVSQSPRYKVTKRGQDVALRCDPISGHVSLYWYRQALGQGPEFLTYFNYEAQQDKSGLPNDRFSAERPEGSISTLTIQRTEQRDSAMYRCATTPPNTGELFFGEGSRLTVL.

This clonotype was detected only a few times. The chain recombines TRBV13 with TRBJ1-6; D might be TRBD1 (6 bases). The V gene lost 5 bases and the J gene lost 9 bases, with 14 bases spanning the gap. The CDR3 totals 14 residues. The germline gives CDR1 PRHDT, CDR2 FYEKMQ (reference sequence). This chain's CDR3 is CASSPQGSGSPLHF. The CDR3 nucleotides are TGTGCCAGCAGCCCACAGGGTTCGGGTTCACCCCTCCACTTT. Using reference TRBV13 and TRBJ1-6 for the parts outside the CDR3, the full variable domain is AAGVIQSPRHLIKEKRETATLKCYPIPRHDTVYWYQQGPGQDPQFLISFYEKMQSDKGSIPDRFSAQQFSDYHSELNMSSLELGDSALYFCASSPQGSGSPLHFGNGTRLTVT.

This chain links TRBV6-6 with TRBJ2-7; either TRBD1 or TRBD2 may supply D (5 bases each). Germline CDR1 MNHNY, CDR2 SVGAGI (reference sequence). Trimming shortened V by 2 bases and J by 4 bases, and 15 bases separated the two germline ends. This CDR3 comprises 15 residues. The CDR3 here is CASSYVLGREYEQYV. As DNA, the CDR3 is TGTGCCAGCAGTTACGTATTGGGCAGGGAGTACGAGCAGTACGTC.

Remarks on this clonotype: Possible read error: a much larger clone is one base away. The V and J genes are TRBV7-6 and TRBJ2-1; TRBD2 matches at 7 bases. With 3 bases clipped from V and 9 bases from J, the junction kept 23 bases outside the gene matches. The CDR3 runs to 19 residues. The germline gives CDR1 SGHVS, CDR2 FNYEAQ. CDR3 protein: CASSFTPFRAGDFLVEQFF. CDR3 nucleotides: TGTGCCAGCAGCTTTACCCCCTTTAGGGCGGGGGACTTTTTGGTTGAGCAGTTCTTC.

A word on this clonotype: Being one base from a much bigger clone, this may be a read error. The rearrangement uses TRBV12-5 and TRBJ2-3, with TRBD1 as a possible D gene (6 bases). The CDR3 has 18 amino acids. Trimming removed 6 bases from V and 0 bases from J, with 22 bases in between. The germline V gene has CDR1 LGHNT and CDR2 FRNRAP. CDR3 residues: CASGPDLAGVGSTDTQYF. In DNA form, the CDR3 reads TGTGCTAGTGGACCGGATTTAGCAGGGGTAGGGAGCACAGATACGCAGTATTTT. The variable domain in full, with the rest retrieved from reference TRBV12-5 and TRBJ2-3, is DARVTQTPRHKVTEMGQEVTMRCQPILGHNTVFWYRQTMMQGLELLAYFRNRAPLDDSGMPKDRFSAEMPDATLATLKIQPSEPRDSAVYFCASGPDLAGVGSTDTQYFGPGTRLTVL.

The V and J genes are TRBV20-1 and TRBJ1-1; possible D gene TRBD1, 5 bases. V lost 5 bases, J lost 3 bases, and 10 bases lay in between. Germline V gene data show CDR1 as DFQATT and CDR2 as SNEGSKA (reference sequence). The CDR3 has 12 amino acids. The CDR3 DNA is TGCAGTGCTCCTACAGGTTACACTGAAGCTTTCTTT. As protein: CSAPTGYTEAFF.

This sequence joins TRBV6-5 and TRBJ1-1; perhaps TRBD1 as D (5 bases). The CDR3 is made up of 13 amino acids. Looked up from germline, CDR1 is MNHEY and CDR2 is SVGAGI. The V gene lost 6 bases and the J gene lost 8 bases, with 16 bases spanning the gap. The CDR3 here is CASSPFTGREAFF. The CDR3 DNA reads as TGTGCCAGCAGCCCGTTCACAGGAAGAGAAGCTTTCTTT.

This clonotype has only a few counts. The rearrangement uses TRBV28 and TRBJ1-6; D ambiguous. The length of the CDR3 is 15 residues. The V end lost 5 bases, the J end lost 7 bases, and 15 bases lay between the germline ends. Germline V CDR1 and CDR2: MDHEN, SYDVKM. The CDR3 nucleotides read TGTGCCAGCAGTCACTACGCCGACCGGAATTCACCCCTCCACTTT. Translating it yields CASSHYADRNSPLHF.

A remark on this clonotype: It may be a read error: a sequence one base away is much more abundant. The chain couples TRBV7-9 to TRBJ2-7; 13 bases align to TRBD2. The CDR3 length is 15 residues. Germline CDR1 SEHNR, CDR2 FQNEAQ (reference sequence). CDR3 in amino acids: CASSLTSGGAYGQYF. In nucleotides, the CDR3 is TGTGCCAGCAGCTTAACTAGCGGGGGGGCCTACGGGCAGTACTTC.

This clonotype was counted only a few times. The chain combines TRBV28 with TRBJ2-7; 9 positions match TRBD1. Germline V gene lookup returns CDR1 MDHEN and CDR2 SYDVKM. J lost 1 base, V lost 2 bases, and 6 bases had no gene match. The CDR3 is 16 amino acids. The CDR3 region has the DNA TGTGCCAGCAGTTTAGAAACCGGGACAGGGTCCTACGAGCAGTACTTC. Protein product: CASSLETGTGSYEQYF.

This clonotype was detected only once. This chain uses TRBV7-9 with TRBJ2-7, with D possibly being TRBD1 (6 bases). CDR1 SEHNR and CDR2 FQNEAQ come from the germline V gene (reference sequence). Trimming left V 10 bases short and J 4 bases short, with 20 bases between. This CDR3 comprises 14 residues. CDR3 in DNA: TGTGCCACAAGATTAGGGACAACCGATTACGAGCAGTACTTC. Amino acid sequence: CATRLGTTDYEQYF. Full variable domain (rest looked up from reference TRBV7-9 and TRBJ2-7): DTGVSQNPRHKITKRGQNVTFRCDPISEHNRLYWYRQTLGQGPEFLTYFQNEAQLEKSRLLSDRFSAERPKGSFSTLEIQRTEQGDSAMYLCATRLGTTDYEQYFGPGTRLTVT.

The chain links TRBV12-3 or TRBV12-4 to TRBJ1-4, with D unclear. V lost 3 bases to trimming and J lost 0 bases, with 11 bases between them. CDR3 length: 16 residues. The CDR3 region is CASSLEPLATNEKLFF. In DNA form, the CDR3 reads TGTGCCAGCAGTTTGGAGCCACTTGCAACTAATGAAAAACTGTTTTTT.